This entry features one TCR beta chain sequence. UMI-labeled 5' RACE TRB cDNA libraries were prepared from the cells. TCRdb re-called the 5' RACE reads and gives one entry per CDR3 protein, without DNA. Found here are 45,000 or so distinct CDR3 sequences; the top ten clones hold roughly 1.4%. The data stem from a study of CXCR3-negative and CXCR3-positive naive CD8 T cells. CD45RO-CCR7+CD27+CD95- characterized naive CD8+ T cells. Per germline, CDR1 SGHRS and CDR2 YFSETQ. This CDR3 has 15 amino acids. The clonotype was recovered from a human donor in good health. Some clones in this sample may be carry-over from other donors' samples. The chain is built from TRBV5-1 and TRBJ2-5; TCRdb gives TRBD1 as the D gene, but with no DNA this cannot be confirmed. Sequenced material: naive CXCR3- CD8+ T cells from blood. Sample subset: CD45RO-CCR7+CD27+CD95- naive CD8+ T cells lacking CXCR3 (TNR3-). CDR3 sequence reads: CASSGPGHSEETQYF.